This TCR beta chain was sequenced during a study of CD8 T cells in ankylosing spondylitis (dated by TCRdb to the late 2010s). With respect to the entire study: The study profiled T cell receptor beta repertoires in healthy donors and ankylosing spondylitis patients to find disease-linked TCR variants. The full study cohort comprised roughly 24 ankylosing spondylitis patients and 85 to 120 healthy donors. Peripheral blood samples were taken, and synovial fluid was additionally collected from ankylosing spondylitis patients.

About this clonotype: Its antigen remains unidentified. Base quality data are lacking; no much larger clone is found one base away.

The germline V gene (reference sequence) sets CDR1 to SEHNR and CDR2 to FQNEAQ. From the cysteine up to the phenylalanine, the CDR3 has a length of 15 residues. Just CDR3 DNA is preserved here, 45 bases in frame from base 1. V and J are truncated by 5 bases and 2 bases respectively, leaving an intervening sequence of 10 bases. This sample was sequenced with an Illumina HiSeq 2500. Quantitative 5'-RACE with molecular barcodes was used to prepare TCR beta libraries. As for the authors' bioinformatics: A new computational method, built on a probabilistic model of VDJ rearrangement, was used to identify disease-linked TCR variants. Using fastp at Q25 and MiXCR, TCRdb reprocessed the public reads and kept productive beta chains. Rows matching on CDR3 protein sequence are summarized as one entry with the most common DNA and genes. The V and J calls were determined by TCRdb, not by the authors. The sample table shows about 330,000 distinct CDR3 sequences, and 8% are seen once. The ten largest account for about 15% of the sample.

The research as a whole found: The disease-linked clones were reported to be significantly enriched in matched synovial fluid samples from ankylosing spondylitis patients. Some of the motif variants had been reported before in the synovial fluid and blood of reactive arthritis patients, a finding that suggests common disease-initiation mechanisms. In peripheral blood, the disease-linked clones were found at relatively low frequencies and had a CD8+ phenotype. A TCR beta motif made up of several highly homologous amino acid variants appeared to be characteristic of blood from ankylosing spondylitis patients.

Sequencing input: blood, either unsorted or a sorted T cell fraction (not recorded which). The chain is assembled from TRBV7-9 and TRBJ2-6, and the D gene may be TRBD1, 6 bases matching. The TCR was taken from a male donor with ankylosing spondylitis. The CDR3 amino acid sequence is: CASSRRTAGANVLTF. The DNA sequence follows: TGTGCCAGCAGCCGGAGGACAGCTGGGGCCAACGTCCTGACTTTC.